This T cell receptor beta chain was documented in a study of blood T cell repertoires in COVID-19. The wider study: COVID-19 samples collected from the United States, Italy and Spain covered acute and convalescent phases. The analysed material was cDNA or gDNA that came from T cells, B-cell-depleted T cells, or PBMCs.

The ends were cut back, 4 bases at V and 5 bases at J, with 10 bases in the middle. Germline CDR1 SGHRS, CDR2 YFSETQ. CDR3 length: 12 amino acids. As handled by the study authors: Nucleated cell number was recorded as an estimate derived from reference gene primer amplification. The assay was immunoSEQ multiplex PCR, and TCRdb's table has in-frame clones only and misses some. Clonal size and the V and J genes are those of that table, whereas D and trimming came from the DNA. The sample has tens of thousands of clones; about 79% are singletons. Seattle enrolled patients during active infection and tracked them longitudinally.

The J gene is TRBJ2-7, the V gene TRBV5-1, with D hard to call. The sample consisted of peripheral blood. The TCR originated in an elderly man with COVID-19, enrolled during active disease. CDR3 amino acids: CASSHNQDEQYF. CDR3 coding DNA: TGCGCCAGCAGCCACAACCAGGACGAGCAGTACTTC.